The subject of this entry is one TCR beta chain. Its antigen remains unidentified. Per-nucleotide qualities are absent, and no much larger clonotype sits a single base away. Samples from volunteer blood donors who had recovered from COVID-19 were contributed by a second Seattle source. The collaborating institutions used their own protocols to collect whole blood in K2EDTA tubes. For TCRbeta analysis, collaborator samples were shipped as frozen whole blood, as isolated PBMCs, or as DNA extracted from either sample type. This sample is drawn from a study of blood T cell repertoires in COVID-19 (dated by TCRdb to 2018 to 2020). For context, the study as a whole: The collaborator samples originated in the United States, Italy and Spain and spanned the acute and convalescent phases of COVID-19. The prospective study material was composed of cDNA or gDNA derived from T cells, B-cell-depleted T cells, or PBMCs. The samples were drawn from the first 160 participants of the ongoing ImmuneRACE study and from some 1,300 subjects provided by 6 global collaborators. A freely available public database, intended as a resource for researchers studying the immune response to SARS-CoV-2, is where the repertoires were released. Nearly every sample came with metadata listing a de-identified subject ID, COVID-19 status, age in years and sex. HLA class I and class II types, where available, came from metadata supplied by the sample provider rather than from assay-based typing. Subjects who had been exposed to COVID-19, were actively infected with it, or had recovered from it provided the deeply sampled blood TCRbeta repertoires that made up the dataset.

The CDR3 sequence holds 15 residues, the cysteine and phenylalanine included. The entry retains the CDR3 DNA only, 45 bases that are in frame from base 1. Unmatched junction bases come to 6, with V trimmed by 1 base and J by 9 bases. Sequences LGHNA (CDR1) and YNFKEQ (CDR2) are obtained from the germline V gene. The immunoSEQ Assay, a bias-controlled multiplex PCR, was used to amplify TCRbeta CDR3 regions from genomic DNA. Turning to the authors' computational methods: Nucleated cell counts per sample were estimated from amplification of reference gene primers within the assay. To quantify the absolute abundance of each unique TCRbeta CDR3 rearrangement, sequence reads were collapsed and filtered. For each sample, productive Simpson clonality was calculated as the square root of Simpson's diversity index across productive rearrangements. TCRdb took this table from immuneACCESS and kept in-frame rearrangements with V and J called. Such tables lack part of the clones; where checked against another copy, unresolved V genes explain under half of the gap, and the rest is unexplained. V and J calls and clone size are given by that table; D and trimming were obtained from the DNA. Counted in this sample were more than 200,000 clones; 70% to 90% of them appeared once. The top ten hold 2% to 2.5% of the sample.

Points the paper makes about the study in general: The amount of clinical and demographic metadata varied by source and participant and was provided uncurated.

Material: peripheral blood. This TCR was recovered from a woman between 40 and 50 years old who had recovered from COVID-19. The chain employs TRBV4-2 and TRBJ2-1; 10 bases in the junction line up with TRBD2. The CDR3 here reads CASSQVRLAGVEQFF. The nucleotide sequence reads TGTGCCAGCAGCCAAGTTAGGCTAGCGGGAGTTGAGCAGTTCTTC.